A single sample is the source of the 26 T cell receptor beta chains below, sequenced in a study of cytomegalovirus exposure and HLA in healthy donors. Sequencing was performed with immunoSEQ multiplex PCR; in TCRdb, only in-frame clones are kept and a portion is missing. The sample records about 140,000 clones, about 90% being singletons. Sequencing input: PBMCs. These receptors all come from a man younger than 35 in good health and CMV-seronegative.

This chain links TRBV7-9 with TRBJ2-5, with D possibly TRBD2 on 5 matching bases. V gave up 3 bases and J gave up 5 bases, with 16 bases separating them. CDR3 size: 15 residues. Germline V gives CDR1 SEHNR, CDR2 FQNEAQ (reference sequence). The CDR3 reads CASSFVPGLVETQYF. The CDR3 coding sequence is TGTGCCAGCAGCTTTGTTCCTGGACTCGTGGAGACCCAGTACTTC.

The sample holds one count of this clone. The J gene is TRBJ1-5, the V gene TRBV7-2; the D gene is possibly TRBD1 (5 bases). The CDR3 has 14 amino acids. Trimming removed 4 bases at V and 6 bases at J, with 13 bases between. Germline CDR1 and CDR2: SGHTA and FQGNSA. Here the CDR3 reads CASSYQTDTQPQHF. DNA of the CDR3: TGTGCCAGCAGCTATCAGACAGACACTCAGCCCCAGCATTTT.

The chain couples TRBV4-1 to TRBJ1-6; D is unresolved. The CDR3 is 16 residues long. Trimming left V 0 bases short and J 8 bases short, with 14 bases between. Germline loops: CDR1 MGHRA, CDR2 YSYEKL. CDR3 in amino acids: CASSQEPGQRDSPLHF. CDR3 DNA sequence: TGCGCCAGCAGCCAAGAACCGGGCCAGAGGGATTCACCCCTCCACTTT.

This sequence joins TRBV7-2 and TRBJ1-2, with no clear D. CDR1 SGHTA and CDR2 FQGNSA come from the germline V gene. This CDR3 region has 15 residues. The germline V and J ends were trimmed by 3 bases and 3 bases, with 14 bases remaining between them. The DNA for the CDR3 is TGTGCCAGCAGCTTTACCCCACGCAGGCACTATGGCTACACCTTC. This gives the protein CASSFTPRRHYGYTF. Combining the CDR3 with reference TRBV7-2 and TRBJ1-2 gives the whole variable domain GAGVSQSPSNKVTEKGKDVELRCDPISGHTALYWYRQSLGQGLEFLIYFQGNSAPDKSGLPSDRFSAERTGGSVSTLTIQRTQQEDSAVYLCASSFTPRRHYGYTFGSGTRLTVV.

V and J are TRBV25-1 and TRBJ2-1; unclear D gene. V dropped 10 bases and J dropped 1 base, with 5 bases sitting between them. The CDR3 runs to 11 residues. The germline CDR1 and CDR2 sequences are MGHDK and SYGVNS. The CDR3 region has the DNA TGTGCCACCCTATCCTACAATGAGCAGTTCTTC. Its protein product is CATLSYNEQFF. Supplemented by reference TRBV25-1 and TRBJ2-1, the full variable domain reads EADIYQTPRYLVIGTGKKITLECSQTMGHDKMYWYQQDPGMELHLIHYSYGVNSTEKGDLSSESTVSRIRTEHFPLTLESARPSHTSQYLCATLSYNEQFFGPGTRLTVL.

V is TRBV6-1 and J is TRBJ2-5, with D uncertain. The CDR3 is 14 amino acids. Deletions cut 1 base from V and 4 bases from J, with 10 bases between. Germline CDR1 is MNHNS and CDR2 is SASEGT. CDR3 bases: TGTGCCAGCAGTGAAGGTGTGGCAAGAGAGACCCAGTACTTC. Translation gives CASSEGVARETQYF.

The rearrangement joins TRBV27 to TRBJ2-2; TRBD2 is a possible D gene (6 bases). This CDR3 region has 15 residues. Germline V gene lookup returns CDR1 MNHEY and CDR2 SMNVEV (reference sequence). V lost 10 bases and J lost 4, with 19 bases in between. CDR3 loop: CATTAELASTGELFF. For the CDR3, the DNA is TGTGCCACCACCGCGGAGCTAGCGAGCACCGGGGAGCTGTTTTTT.

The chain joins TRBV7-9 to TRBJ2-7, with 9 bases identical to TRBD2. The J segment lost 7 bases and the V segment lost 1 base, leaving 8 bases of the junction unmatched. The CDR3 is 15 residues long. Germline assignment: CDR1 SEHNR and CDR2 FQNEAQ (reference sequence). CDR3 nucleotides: TGTGCCAGCAGCTTAGACGCCAGCGGGGGGATTGAGCAGTACTTC. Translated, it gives CASSLDASGGIEQYF.

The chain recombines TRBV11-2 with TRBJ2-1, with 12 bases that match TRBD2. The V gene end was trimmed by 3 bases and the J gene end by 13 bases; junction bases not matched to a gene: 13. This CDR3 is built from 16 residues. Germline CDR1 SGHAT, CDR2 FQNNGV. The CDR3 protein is CASSLGSSGRATGQFF. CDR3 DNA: TGTGCCAGCAGCTTGGGTTCTAGCGGGAGGGCGACGGGACAGTTCTTC.

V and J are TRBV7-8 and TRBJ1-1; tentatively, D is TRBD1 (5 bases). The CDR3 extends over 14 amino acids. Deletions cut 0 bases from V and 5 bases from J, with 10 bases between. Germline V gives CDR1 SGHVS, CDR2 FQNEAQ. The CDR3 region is CASSLAGLGTEAFF. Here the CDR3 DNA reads TGTGCCAGCAGCTTAGCGGGGCTAGGAACTGAAGCTTTCTTT.

The CDR3 DNA sequence: TGTGCCAGCAGTCCGCGGGGTAGCGGGAGTACCTACGAGCAGTACTTC. Translating it yields CASSPRGSGSTYEQYF. The genes are TRBV6-6 and TRBJ2-7; TRBD2 aligns across 9 bases. This CDR3 spans 16 amino acids. Trimming took 5 bases from V and 2 from J; bases not matched to a gene: 10. The V gene's germline CDR1 is MNHNY and CDR2 SVGAGI (reference sequence).

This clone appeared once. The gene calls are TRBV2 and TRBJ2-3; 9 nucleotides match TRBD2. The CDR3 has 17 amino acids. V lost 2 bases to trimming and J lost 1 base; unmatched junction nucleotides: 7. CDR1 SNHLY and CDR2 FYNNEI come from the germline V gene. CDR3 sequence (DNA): TGTGCCAGCAGTGAACGAGGAAGGACTAGCGGCACAGATACGCAGTATTTT. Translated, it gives CASSERGRTSGTDTQYF.

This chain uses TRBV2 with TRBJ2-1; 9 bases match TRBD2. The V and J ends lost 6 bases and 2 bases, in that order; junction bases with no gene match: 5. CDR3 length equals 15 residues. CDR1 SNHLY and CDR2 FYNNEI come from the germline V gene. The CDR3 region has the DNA TGTGCCAGCAGACCAGCGGGAGGCCCCTACAATGAGCAGTTCTTC. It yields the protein CASRPAGGPYNEQFF.

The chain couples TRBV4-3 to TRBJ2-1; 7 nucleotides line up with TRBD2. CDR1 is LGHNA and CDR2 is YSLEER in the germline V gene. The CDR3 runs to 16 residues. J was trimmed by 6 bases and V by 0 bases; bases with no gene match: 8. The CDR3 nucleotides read TGCGCCAGCAGCCAAGATTGGACGCGCGGGGGCAATGAGCAGTTCTTC. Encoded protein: CASSQDWTRGGNEQFF.

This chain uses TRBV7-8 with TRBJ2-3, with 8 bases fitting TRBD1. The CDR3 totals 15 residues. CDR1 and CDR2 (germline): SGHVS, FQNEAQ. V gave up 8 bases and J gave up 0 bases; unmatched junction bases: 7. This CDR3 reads CASHLGQASTDTQYF. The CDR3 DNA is TGTGCCAGCCATTTGGGACAGGCCAGCACAGATACGCAGTATTTT.

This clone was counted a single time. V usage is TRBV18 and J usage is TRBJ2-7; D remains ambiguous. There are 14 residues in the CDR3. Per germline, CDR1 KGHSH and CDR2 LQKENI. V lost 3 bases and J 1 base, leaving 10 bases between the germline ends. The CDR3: CASSPLSSSYEQYF. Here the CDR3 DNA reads TGTGCCAGCTCACCGCTCTCGAGTTCCTACGAGCAGTACTTC.

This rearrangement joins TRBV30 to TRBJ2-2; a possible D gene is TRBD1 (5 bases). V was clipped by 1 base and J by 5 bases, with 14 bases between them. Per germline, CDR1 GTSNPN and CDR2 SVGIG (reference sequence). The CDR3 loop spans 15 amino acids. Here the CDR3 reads CAWSEWQGGTGELFF. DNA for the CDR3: TGTGCCTGGAGTGAGTGGCAGGGTGGAACCGGGGAGCTGTTTTTT.

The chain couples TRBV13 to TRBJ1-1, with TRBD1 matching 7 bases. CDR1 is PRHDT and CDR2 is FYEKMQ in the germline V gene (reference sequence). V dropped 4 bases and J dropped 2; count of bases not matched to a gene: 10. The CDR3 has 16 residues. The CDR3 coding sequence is TGTGCCAGCAGCTCAAACCTAGGGACAGCCAACACTGAAGCTTTCTTT. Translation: CASSSNLGTANTEAFF.

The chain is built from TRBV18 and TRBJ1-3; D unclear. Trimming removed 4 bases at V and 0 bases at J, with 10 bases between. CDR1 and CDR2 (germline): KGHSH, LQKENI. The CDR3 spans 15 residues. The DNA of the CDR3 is TGTGCCAGCTCACTAGACCGGAGCTCTGGAAACACCATATATTTT. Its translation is CASSLDRSSGNTIYF.

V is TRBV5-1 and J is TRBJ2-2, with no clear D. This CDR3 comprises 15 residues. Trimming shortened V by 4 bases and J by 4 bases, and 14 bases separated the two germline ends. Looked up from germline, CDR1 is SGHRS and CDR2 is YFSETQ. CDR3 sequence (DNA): TGCGCCAGCAGCCCCTTGAACTATCCCACCGGGGAGCTGTTTTTT. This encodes CASSPLNYPTGELFF.

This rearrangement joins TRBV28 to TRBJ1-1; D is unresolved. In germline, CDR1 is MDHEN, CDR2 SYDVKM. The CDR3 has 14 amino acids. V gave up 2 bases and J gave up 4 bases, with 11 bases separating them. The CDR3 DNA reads TGTGCCAGCAGTTTAGGAGGGTTGCGCACTGAAGCTTTCTTT. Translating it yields CASSLGGLRTEAFF.

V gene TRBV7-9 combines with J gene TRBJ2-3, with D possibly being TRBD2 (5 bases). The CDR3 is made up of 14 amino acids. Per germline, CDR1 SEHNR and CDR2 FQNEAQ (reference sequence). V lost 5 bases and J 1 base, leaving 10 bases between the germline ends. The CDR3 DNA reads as TGTGCCAGCAGCCTCCCCGGGGGCACAGATACGCAGTATTTT. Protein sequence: CASSLPGGTDTQYF. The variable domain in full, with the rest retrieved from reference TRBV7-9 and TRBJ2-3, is DTGVSQNPRHKITKRGQNVTFRCDPISEHNRLYWYRQTLGQGPEFLTYFQNEAQLEKSRLLSDRFSAERPKGSFSTLEIQRTEQGDSAMYLCASSLPGGTDTQYFGPGTRLTVL.

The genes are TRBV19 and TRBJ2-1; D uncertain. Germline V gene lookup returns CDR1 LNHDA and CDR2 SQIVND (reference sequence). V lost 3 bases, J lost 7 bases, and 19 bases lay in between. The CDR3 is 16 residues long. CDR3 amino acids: CASSIPRSGLTNEQFF. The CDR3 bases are TGTGCCAGTAGTATTCCCAGGTCAGGTCTGACAAATGAGCAGTTCTTC.

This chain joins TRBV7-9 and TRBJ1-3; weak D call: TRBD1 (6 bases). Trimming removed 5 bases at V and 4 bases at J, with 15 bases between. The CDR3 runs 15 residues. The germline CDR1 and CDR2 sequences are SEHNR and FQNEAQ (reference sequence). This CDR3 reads CASSPGPGVGNTIYF. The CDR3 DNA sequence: TGTGCCAGCAGCCCAGGGCCAGGGGTAGGAAACACCATATATTTT. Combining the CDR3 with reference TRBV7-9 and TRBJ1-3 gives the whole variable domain DTGVSQNPRHKITKRGQNVTFRCDPISEHNRLYWYRQTLGQGPEFLTYFQNEAQLEKSRLLSDRFSAERPKGSFSTLEIQRTEQGDSAMYLCASSPGPGVGNTIYFGEGSWLTVV.

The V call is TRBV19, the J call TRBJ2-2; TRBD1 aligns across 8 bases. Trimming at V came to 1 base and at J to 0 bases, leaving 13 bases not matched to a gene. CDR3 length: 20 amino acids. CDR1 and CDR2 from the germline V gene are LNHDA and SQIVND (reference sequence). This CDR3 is CASSIGRGQGAMTNTGELFF. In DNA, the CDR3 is TGTGCCAGTAGTATAGGCCGGGGGCAGGGGGCAATGACGAACACCGGGGAGCTGTTTTTT.

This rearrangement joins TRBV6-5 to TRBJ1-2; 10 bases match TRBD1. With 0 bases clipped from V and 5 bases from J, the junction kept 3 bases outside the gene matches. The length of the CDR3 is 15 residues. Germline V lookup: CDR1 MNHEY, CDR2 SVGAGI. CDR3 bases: TGTGCCAGCAGTTACTCCCGACAGGGGGCTTATGGCTACACCTTC. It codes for CASSYSRQGAYGYTF.